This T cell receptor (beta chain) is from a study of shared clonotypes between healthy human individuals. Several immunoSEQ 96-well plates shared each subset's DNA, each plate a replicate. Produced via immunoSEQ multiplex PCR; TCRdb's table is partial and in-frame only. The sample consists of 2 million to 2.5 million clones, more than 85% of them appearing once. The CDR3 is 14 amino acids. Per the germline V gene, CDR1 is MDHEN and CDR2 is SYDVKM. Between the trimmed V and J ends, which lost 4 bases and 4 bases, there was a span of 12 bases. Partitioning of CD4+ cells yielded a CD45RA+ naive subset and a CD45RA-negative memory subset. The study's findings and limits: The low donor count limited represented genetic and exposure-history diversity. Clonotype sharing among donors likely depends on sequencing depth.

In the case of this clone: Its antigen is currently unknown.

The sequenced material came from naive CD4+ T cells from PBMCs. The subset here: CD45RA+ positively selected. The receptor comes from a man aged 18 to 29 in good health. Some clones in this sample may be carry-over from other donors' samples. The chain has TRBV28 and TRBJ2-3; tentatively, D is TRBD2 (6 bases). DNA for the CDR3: TGTGCCAGCAGTTCAGCCGGGAGTGCAGATACGCAGTATTTT. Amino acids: CASSSAGSADTQYF.